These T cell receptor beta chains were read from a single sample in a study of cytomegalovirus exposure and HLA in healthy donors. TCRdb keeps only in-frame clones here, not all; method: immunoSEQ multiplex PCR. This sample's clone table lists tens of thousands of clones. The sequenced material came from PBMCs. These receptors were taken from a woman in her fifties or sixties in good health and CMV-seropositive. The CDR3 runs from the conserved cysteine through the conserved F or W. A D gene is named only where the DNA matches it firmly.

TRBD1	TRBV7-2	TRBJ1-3	CASSLDRDRRGNTIYF	TGTGCCAGCAGCTTAGACCGGGACAGGCGAGGAAACACCATATATTTT
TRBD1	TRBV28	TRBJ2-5	CASSLTGMETQYF	TGTGCCAGCAGTTTGACAGGGATGGAGACCCAGTACTTC
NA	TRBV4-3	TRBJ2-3	CASSQDRGDTQYF	TGCGCCAGCAGCCAAGACCGAGGAGATACGCAGTATTTT
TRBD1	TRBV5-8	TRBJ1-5	CATGGRGNQPQHF	TGTGCCACAGGGGGCAGGGGCAATCAGCCCCAGCATTTT
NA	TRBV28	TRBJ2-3	CASSLLRDTQYF	TGTGCCAGCAGTTTATTGCGAGATACGCAGTATTTT
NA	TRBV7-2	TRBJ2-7	CASSSQRYEQYF	TGTGCCAGCAGCTCTCAGCGGTACGAGCAGTACTTC
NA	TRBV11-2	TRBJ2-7	CASSPFADEQYF	TGTGCCAGCAGCCCTTTTGCGGACGAGCAGTACTTC
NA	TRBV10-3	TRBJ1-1	CAISDNSNTEAFF	TGTGCCATCAGTGATAACAGCAACACTGAAGCTTTCTTT
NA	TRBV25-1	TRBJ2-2	CASSDGQGIATGELFF	TGTGCCAGCAGTGACGGGCAGGGGATAGCCACCGGGGAGCTGTTTTTT
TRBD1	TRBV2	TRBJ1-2	CASSRSGTGGGYTF	TGTGCCAGCAGTCGCTCCGGGACAGGGGGCGGCTACACCTTC
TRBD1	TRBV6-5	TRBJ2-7	CASSSGQGAYEQYF	TGTGCCAGCAGTTCGGGACAGGGGGCCTACGAGCAGTACTTC
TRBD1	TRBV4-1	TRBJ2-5	CASSQALTGVETQYF	TGCGCCAGCAGCCAAGCTCTGACAGGGGTAGAGACCCAGTACTTC
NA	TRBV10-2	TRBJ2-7	CASWGDRDEQYF	TGCGCCAGTTGGGGGGACCGGGACGAGCAGTACTTC
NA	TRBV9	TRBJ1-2	CASSANYGYTF	TGTGCCAGCAGCGCCAATTATGGCTACACCTTC
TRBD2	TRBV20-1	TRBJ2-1	CSTGGYNEQFF	TGCAGTACGGGGGGTTACAATGAGCAGTTCTTC
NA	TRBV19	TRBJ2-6	CASSILGHLSGANVLTF	TGTGCCAGTAGTATATTGGGACACCTCTCTGGGGCCAACGTCCTGACTTTC
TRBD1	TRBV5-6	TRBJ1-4	CASSLVGQGEKLFF	TGTGCCAGCAGCTTGGTGGGACAGGGTGAAAAACTGTTTTTT
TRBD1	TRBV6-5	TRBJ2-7	CASSLRGLGAYEQYF	TGTGCCAGCAGTCTCAGGGGGTTAGGGGCCTACGAGCAGTACTTC
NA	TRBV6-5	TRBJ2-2	CASSWARSGTGELFF	TGTGCCAGCAGTTGGGCTCGCAGCGGCACCGGGGAGCTGTTTTTT
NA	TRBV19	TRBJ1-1	CASMGQVGNTEAFF	TGTGCCAGTATGGGGCAGGTAGGGAACACTGAAGCTTTCTTT
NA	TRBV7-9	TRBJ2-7	CASSSDRAPLAVPYEQYF	TGTGCCAGCAGCTCCGACAGGGCCCCACTAGCGGTCCCCTACGAGCAGTACTTC
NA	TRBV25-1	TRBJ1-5	CASSPPGVYEQPQHF	TGTGCCAGCAGTCCCCCCGGGGTTTATGAGCAGCCCCAGCATTTT
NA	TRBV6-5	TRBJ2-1	CASSYGLQVYNEQFF	TGTGCCAGCAGTTACGGACTCCAAGTATACAATGAGCAGTTCTTC
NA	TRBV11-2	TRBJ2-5	CASVESGSKTQYF	TGTGCCAGCGTGGAGTCCGGGAGTAAGACCCAGTACTTC
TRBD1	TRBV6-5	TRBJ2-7	CASSYSGGTYEQYF	TGTGCCAGCAGTTACTCAGGGGGCACCTACGAGCAGTACTTC
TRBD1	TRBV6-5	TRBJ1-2	CASSYSGQEVYGYTF	TGTGCCAGCAGTTACTCCGGACAGGAGGTGTACGGCTACACCTTC
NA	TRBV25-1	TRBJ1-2	CATFSYGYTF	TGTGCCACCTTCTCTTATGGCTACACCTTC
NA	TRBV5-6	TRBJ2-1	CASSLARDLEQFF	TGTGCCAGCAGCTTGGCACGCGACTTAGAGCAGTTCTTC
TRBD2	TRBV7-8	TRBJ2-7	CASSLATSGGARYEQYF	TGTGCCAGCAGCTTAGCGACTAGCGGGGGGGCTAGGTACGAGCAGTACTTC
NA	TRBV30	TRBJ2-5	CAWSAAFWETQYF	TGTGCCTGGAGTGCCGCGTTTTGGGAGACCCAGTACTTC
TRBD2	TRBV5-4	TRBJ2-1	CASSLLAGVNNNEQFF	TGTGCCAGCAGCTTGTTAGCGGGAGTTAACAACAATGAGCAGTTCTTC
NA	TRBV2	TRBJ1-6	CASTRSSPLHF	TGTGCCAGCACGCGAAGCTCACCCCTCCACTTT
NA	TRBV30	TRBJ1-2	CAWSRQDIYGYTF	TGTGCCTGGAGTCGGCAGGACATCTATGGCTACACCTTC
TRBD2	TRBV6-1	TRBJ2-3	CASSEGGTSGRNTQYF	TGTGCCAGCAGTGAGGGGGGGACTAGCGGGAGAAATACGCAGTATTTT
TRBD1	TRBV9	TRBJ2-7	CASSPGTGAADEQYF	TGTGCCAGCAGCCCCGGGACAGGGGCAGCGGACGAGCAGTACTTC
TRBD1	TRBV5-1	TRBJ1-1	CASSFTGGVNTEAFF	TGCGCCAGCAGCTTCACAGGGGGAGTGAACACTGAAGCTTTCTTT
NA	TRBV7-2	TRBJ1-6	CASSLSGGNSPLHF	TGTGCCAGCAGCTTGTCCGGGGGTAATTCACCCCTCCACTTT
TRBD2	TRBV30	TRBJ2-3	CAWSLPGLASSTDTQYF	TGTGCCTGGAGCTTACCGGGACTAGCGTCTAGCACAGATACGCAGTATTTT
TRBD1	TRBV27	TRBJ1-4	CASSPGQGVSNEKLFF	TGTGCCAGCAGTCCGGGACAGGGGGTATCTAATGAAAAACTGTTTTTT
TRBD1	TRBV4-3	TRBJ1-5	CASSQDHGTGAQPQHF	TGCGCCAGCAGCCAAGATCATGGGACAGGGGCTCAGCCCCAGCATTTT